One TCR beta chain is described in this entry. The table lists this clone with a few counts. No antigen is known for it. The sample holds no much larger clone one base away, and base qualities are not on file. Patients with a history of autoimmune disease or receiving systemic immunosuppression were excluded from the trial. In every dose cohort, peripheral blood was drawn for TCR sequencing at baseline, cycle 4 day 1, and cycle 7 day 1. The samples were taken from a phase I, first-in-human, multicenter, open-label dose-escalation trial of ivuxolimab. The trial enrolled adults with locally advanced or metastatic head and neck squamous cell, hepatocellular, melanoma or renal cell carcinoma. Before TCR sequencing, CD4+ T cells and CD8+ T cells were sorted from peripheral blood as separate populations. This sample was taken from a study of OX40 agonist ivuxolimab in advanced cancers. Notes on the research overall: The costimulatory receptor OX40 (CD134) was targeted by ivuxolimab, a fully human IgG2 agonistic monoclonal antibody. Intravenous ivuxolimab was administered to patients every 2 weeks at six dose levels: 0.01, 0.1, 0.3, 1.5, 3 and 10 mg/kg. Among the roughly 50 dose-escalation patients, around 20 had hepatocellular carcinoma, about 15 melanoma, 9 renal cell carcinoma and 9 head and neck cancer. In the dose-escalation cohort, over 65% of patients were male, and the mean age was approximately 60 years, with a range of roughly 20 to 79. Prior anti-PD-1, anti-PD-L1 or anti-CTLA-4 therapy was permitted, and 40% to 50% of dose-escalation patients had received checkpoint inhibitors. Partial responses occurred in three dose-escalation patients: two with cutaneous melanoma and one with hepatocellular carcinoma. The purpose of peripheral TCRbeta sequencing was to test whether ivuxolimab changed TCR sequence diversity and led to clonal T-cell expansion. The monotherapy dose-escalation portion (N of about 50 patients) of the phase I ivuxolimab trial is reported in the paper.

For sequencing of the TCRbeta CDR3 region, genomic DNA was extracted from the sorted cells. TCRbeta CDR3 regions were sequenced using the immunoSEQ Assay. Held by TCRdb, this immuneACCESS table contains in-frame sequences only and omits some clones. Under half of the omission traces to an unresolved V gene where checked; the cause of the rest is unknown. Across this sample there are roughly 99,000 clones, with 80% to 95% seen only once. Clones ranked in the top ten supply about 1.2% of the sample. Summary of the overall study and its limitations: Antigen specificity was not determined for the clonally expanded peripheral T cells. At doses of 0.1 to 3.0 mg/kg, clonal expansion of both CD4+ and CD8+ blood T cells was observed from baseline to week 6. After ivuxolimab, expanded clones were on average more numerous among CD8+ T cells than among CD4+ T cells. In the 0.1-3.0 mg/kg groups, partial responders were among the patients with the lowest normalized peripheral clonal expansion, particularly in CD8+ T cells. Low levels of normalized T-cell clonal expansion were also seen in some patients who did not respond.

The clonotype comes from an adult with an advanced solid tumor such as melanoma, head and neck, liver or kidney cancer. Sample: CD4+ or CD8+ T cells sorted from blood, taken in a trial of the OX40 agonist ivuxolimab.

The sequenced DNA is TGTGCCAGCTGGGACAGTAATCAGCCCCAGCATTTT. The resulting protein is CASWDSNQPQHF. The receptor chain draws on TRBV6-5 and TRBJ1-5; TRBD1 lines up with 7 middle nucleotides. V lost 8 bases and J lost 4 bases, and the count of bases not matched to a germline gene is 2. The CDR3 measures 12 amino acids from cysteine to phenylalanine. Left in the record is the CDR3 DNA by itself, 36 bases read in frame from the first base. CDR1 and CDR2, looked up from the germline V gene, are MNHEY and SVGAGI.